Listed below are T cell receptor beta chains from one sample, sequenced in a study of cytomegalovirus exposure and HLA in healthy donors. Sequenced by immunoSEQ multiplex PCR; TCRdb stores in-frame clones only, minus some. This table has approximately 98,000 clones, about 80% appearing once. Sequencing was performed on PBMCs. The origin of the receptors is a man younger than 35 in good health and CMV-seropositive. Each CDR3 is given without its conserved first and last residue.

cdr3_length	v_call	j_call	cdr3_aa
18	TRBV18	TRBJ2-1	ASSPPPGLAGGLTPNEQF
13	TRBV5-4	TRBJ2-2	ASSLEERNTGELF
9	TRBV6-1	TRBJ2-7	ASIFSYEQY
15	TRBV28	TRBJ2-2	ASSPPTGPPNTGELF
9	TRBV2	TRBJ1-2	ASSEGNGYT
13	TRBV27	TRBJ1-1	ASSLFMGADTEAF
10	TRBV29-1	TRBJ2-7	SVGDSPYEQY
13	TRBV7-9	TRBJ2-1	ASSFAGAGNNEQF
13	TRBV27	TRBJ2-3	ASSPLDRRIATQY
13	TRBV5-1	TRBJ1-2	ASSQTQGARYGYT
11	TRBV30	TRBJ1-1	AWEPRGNTEAF
9	TRBV25-1	TRBJ2-7	ASSEYSGQY
10	TRBV5-6	TRBJ2-3	ASSSGLVLQY
13	TRBV6-6	TRBJ1-3	ASSRGQGPQNTIY
10	TRBV30	TRBJ1-2	AFTGGGYGYT
13	TRBV6-1	TRBJ1-2	ASTRATDSVYGYT
12	TRBV28	TRBJ1-5	ASELVQGYQPQH
14	TRBV6-4	TRBJ2-2	ASSVEGDTNTGELF
12	TRBV4-1	TRBJ2-3	ASSQAADPDTQY
11	TRBV9	TRBJ2-7	ASSVYLEGEQY